The 8 T cell receptor beta chains given below trace back to one sample, sequenced in a study of blood T cell repertoires in COVID-19. The protocol was immunoSEQ multiplex PCR, while the TCRdb copy is restricted to in-frame clones and leaves out a portion. The top ten clones hold roughly 9.6% of a sample with 65,000 to 90,000 clones, 89% of them seen once. What was sequenced was peripheral blood. Receptor source: a man older than 75 with acute or convalescent COVID-19.

The DNA of the CDR3 is TGTGCCAGCAGACGACAGGGGAACACCGGGGAGCTGTTTTTT. This codes for CASRRQGNTGELFF. This chain joins TRBV7-2 and TRBJ2-2, with 7 bases that match TRBD1. The CDR3 runs 14 residues. After removal of 6 bases from V and 1 base from J, the junction contained 2 bases not matched to a gene. The V gene's germline CDR1 is SGHTA and CDR2 FQGNSA.

The V and J genes are TRBV18 and TRBJ2-1; TRBD2 aligns across 7 bases. The CDR3 contains 14 residues. CDR1 KGHSH and CDR2 LQKENI come from the germline V gene. Trimming at V came to 3 bases and at J to 6 bases, leaving 5 bases not matched to a gene. The chain's CDR3 is CASSPATGGNEQFF. The CDR3 DNA follows: TGTGCCAGCTCACCGGCCACGGGGGGCAATGAGCAGTTCTTC.

J is TRBJ1-4 and V is TRBV7-9; 11 bases line up with TRBD1. Germline V gene data show CDR1 as SEHNR and CDR2 as FQNEAQ (reference sequence). V was pared by 0 bases and J by 10 bases, with 7 bases of the junction left unmatched. The CDR3 runs to 16 residues. This CDR3 reads CASSLAGTGGVGKLFF. CDR3 in DNA: TGTGCCAGCAGCTTAGCCGGGACAGGGGGAGTTGGAAAACTGTTTTTT.

The rearrangement joins TRBV5-1 to TRBJ2-3, with D maybe TRBD2 (5 bases). Germline CDR1 is SGHRS and CDR2 is YFSETQ. The V end was cut by 0 bases, the J end by 2 bases, with 10 bases between. This CDR3 is 15 amino acids long. CDR3 sequence: CASSLGTYDTDTQYF. CDR3 DNA sequence: TGCGCCAGCAGCTTGGGGACTTATGACACAGATACGCAGTATTTT.

The chain employs TRBV9 and TRBJ2-2; 8 nucleotides align to TRBD1. The V and J ends lost 2 bases and 7 bases, in that order; junction bases with no gene match: 4. This CDR3 region has 14 residues. Germline V CDR1 and CDR2: SGDLS, YYNGEE. The CDR3 sequence is CASSVQGAGGELFF. The CDR3 DNA is TGTGCCAGCAGCGTGCAGGGGGCGGGCGGGGAGCTGTTTTTT.

The chain is built from TRBV11-3 and TRBJ2-1; 10 positions match TRBD2. The CDR3 is 16 amino acids. Germline V gene sequence: CDR1 SGHNT, CDR2 YENEEA. With 4 bases clipped from V and 7 bases from J, the junction kept 10 bases outside the gene matches. CDR3 bases: TGTGCCAGCAGCTCTCTTCTAGCGGGAGATTCGAATGAGCAGTTCTTC. This encodes CASSSLLAGDSNEQFF.

CDR3 nucleotide sequence: TGTGCCAGCAGTGAGTTCAGGGGTAATGAAAAACTGTTTTTT. Protein sequence: CASSEFRGNEKLFF. The J gene is TRBJ1-4, the V gene TRBV25-1; D may be TRBD1 (6 bases). Germline CDR1 and CDR2: MGHDK and SYGVNS. The V and J ends lost 3 bases and 4 bases respectively, with 9 bases between them. This CDR3 is 14 amino acids long.

The chain combines TRBV10-3 with TRBJ1-6, with D hard to call. This CDR3 region has 14 residues. Germline CDR1 ENHRY, CDR2 SYGVKD. V dropped 3 bases and J dropped 9 bases, with 12 bases sitting between them. The CDR3 sequence: CAISEGRRASPLHF. DNA for the CDR3: TGTGCCATCAGTGAAGGGAGGCGGGCTTCACCCCTCCACTTT.